Below, one TCR beta chain is given with its context. It lacks a known antigen. No base quality information exists; no much larger clone differs at one position. Based on the germline V gene (reference sequence), the CDR1 and CDR2 sequences are MNHEY and SMNVEV. Here V drops 5 bases and J drops 2 bases, and the junction holds 11 bases not matched to any gene. The CDR3 sequence holds 17 residues, the cysteine and phenylalanine included. The DNA shown is the 51-base CDR3, in frame from base 1. The data are from a study of blood T cell repertoires in COVID-19 (dated by TCRdb to 2020 to 2022). With respect to the entire study: Collaborator samples came from the United States, Italy and Spain and covered acute and convalescent phases of COVID-19. The prospective study material was composed of cDNA or gDNA derived from T cells, B-cell-depleted T cells, or PBMCs. Samples came from the ongoing ImmuneRACE study (first 160 participants) plus 1,254 subjects from 6 global collaborators. Sample metadata almost always included a de-identified subject ID, COVID-19 status, age in years and sex. The repertoires were released in a freely available public database intended as a resource for research on the immune response to SARS-CoV-2. HLA class I and class II types, where available, came from metadata supplied by the sample provider rather than from assay-based typing. The dataset comprised deeply sampled blood TCRbeta repertoires from subjects exposed to, actively infected with, or recovered from COVID-19.

Whole blood was collected in K2EDTA tubes by collaborating institutions according to the institutions' own protocols. For TCRbeta analysis, collaborator samples were shipped as frozen whole blood, as isolated PBMCs, or as DNA extracted from either sample type. TCRbeta CDR3 regions were amplified from genomic DNA using the immunoSEQ Assay, a bias-controlled multiplex PCR. Concerning the study's data processing: Nucleated cell counts per sample were estimated from amplification of reference gene primers within the assay. To quantify the absolute abundance of each unique TCRbeta CDR3 rearrangement, sequence reads were collapsed and filtered. For each sample, productive Simpson clonality was calculated as the square root of Simpson's diversity index over productive rearrangements. The immuneACCESS repertoire file appears here via TCRdb, limited to in-frame rearrangements. These files lack a portion of the clones; in checked studies, under half of the deficit traces to unresolved V genes, and the cause of the others is not known. V and J calls and clone size are given by that table; D and trimming were obtained from the DNA. Here the sample has some 180,000 clones; more than 65% occur a single time. The top ten clones comprise around 14% of the sample.

The research as a whole found: The quantity of clinical and demographic metadata differed by source and by participant and was supplied without curation.

Recombination linked TRBV27 to TRBJ2-2; 7 bases in between match TRBD1. The material sequenced was peripheral blood. This clonotype was obtained from a human donor in a cohort sampled during active COVID-19. The nucleotide sequence is given as TGTGCCAGCAGTATACTTTACGGACAGGCAAACACCGGGGAGCTGTTTTTT. It translates to CASSILYGQANTGELFF.